This TCR beta chain was captured in a study of blood T cell repertoires in COVID-19. Study information: Italy, Spain and the United States were the sources of the convalescent and acute COVID-19 samples. PBMCs, B-cell-depleted T cells, or T cells were the source of the cDNA or gDNA that made up the material.

Authors' data handling: Quantification of nucleated cells was approximated via reference gene primer amplification. Sequenced by immunoSEQ multiplex PCR; TCRdb stores in-frame clones only, minus some. The DNA gave D and trimming, while V, J and clone size come from that table. The repertoire includes roughly 150,000 clones, around 89% of them detected once, and about 28% sits in the top ten. The CDR3 runs 13 residues. V was clipped by 3 bases and J by 4 bases, with 9 bases between them. Sample: peripheral blood. This clonotype was obtained from a human donor in a cohort sampled during active COVID-19. J is TRBJ2-5 and V is TRBV12-3 or TRBV12-4, with D perhaps matching TRBD1 (5 bases). This chain's CDR3 is CASSLQGGETQYF. As DNA, the CDR3 is TGTGCCAGCAGTTTGCAGGGCGGAGAGACCCAGTACTTC.